This T cell receptor beta chain is drawn from a study of vaccination and CD4 T cells after COVID-19 (dated by TCRdb to 2022 to 2024). The study in broad terms: Every convalescent patient had a positive nasal swab PCR test for SARS-CoV-2, with mild disease in about 9 patients and severe disease in one. Six males and four females were included in the convalescent cohort, with two Hispanic individuals, seven Caucasians, two Asians and one multiracial person represented. Each participant got two doses of either the Pfizer-BioNTech BNT162b2 vaccine (n=8) or the Moderna mRNA-1273 vaccine (n=2). Post-COVID blood samples were collected from convalescent patients a median of about 92 days after diagnosis, with a range of about 35 to 161 days. Post-vaccine blood samples were taken a median of 72 days after the second vaccine dose, with a range of 14 to 241 days. A few convalescent patients were sampled both early after vaccination (day 14) and late after vaccination (days 161 to 241). Culture stimuli were overlapping spike peptide pools from SARS-CoV-2 and from the common cold coronaviruses HCoV-NL63, HCoV-OC43 and HCoV-229E. As controls, cultures received a CEFX viral epitope pool (the positive control), an HIV-1 Nef peptide pool (the negative control), or no peptide at all. In 10 COVID-19 convalescent patients and a handful of infection-naive healthy vaccine recipients, the spike-specific CD4+ TCR repertoire before mRNA vaccination was compared with the repertoire after mRNA vaccination. What the study reported, not specific to this receptor: An increase in the median number of SARS-CoV-2-reactive clonotypes from approximately 20 after infection to roughly 39 after vaccination was observed, but the change was not found to be significant. Of the vaccine-specific clones in convalescent patients, 304 of 307, or nearly all, reacted only to SARS-CoV-2 spike and did not cross-react with common cold coronaviruses. Among the post-vaccine SARS-CoV-2-reactive clones in convalescent patients, a median around 86% showed up only after vaccination, which suggests vaccine-specific priming. Only a relatively small number of convalescent patients were included in the study, and early timepoints following natural infection were not analyzed.

Looking up the germline V gene yields CDR1 SGHTA and CDR2 FQGNSA. Trimming leaves V shorter by 5 bases and J shorter by 6 bases, with the junction holding 9 bases beyond the gene matches. Measured from the cysteine to the phenylalanine, the CDR3 is 15 residues long. The retained sequence is limited to the CDR3, 45 bases, with the frame set at the first base. This clonotype came up a few times. The target of this receptor is not known. No base quality information exists; no much larger clone differs at one position. Library method: PCR. DNA from cultured CD4+ T cells was subjected to TCR sequencing with the Oncomine TCR Beta short-read assay at the Johns Hopkins FTIC core. Genomic DNA was extracted from the cultured CD4+ T cells with the QIAamp micro DNA kit. Oncomine TCR Beta libraries from cultured CD4+ T cells were pooled with unique dual indexes and sequenced on an Illumina iSeq 100. On the study's bioinformatics: Non-productive sequences were filtered out, and CDR3s that did not start with C, did not end with F or W, or were shorter than 7 amino acids were discarded. Antigen-specific clonotypes were identified with the MANAFEST web application by comparing peptide-stimulated wells with reference and other culture wells. Positive clones required FDR below 0.05, an odds ratio above 5, and productive frequency above 0.1% in at least two of three replicate wells. A clonotype was classed as cross-reactive if the clonotype showed significant expansion both in SARS-CoV-2 spike wells and in at least one common cold coronavirus spike condition. Using R version 3.6.1, CDR3 homology was evaluated through Levenshtein distances (stringdist) along with unrooted phylogenetic trees (ape). The public reads were run again by TCRdb, first through fastp at Q25 and then through MiXCR, and only productive beta chains were kept. Rows with a matching CDR3 protein are joined into one entry that keeps the most common DNA and genes. TCRdb's processing, not the authors' own work, is the source of the V and J calls. The sample table records some 17,000 distinct CDR3 sequences; 51% of these occur just once. The ten largest clones take up 21% of the sample.

Interpreted using the paper, the time point label stands for: late sampling 161 to 241 days after vaccination in a few convalescent patients. The treatment or condition label for this specimen denotes: approximately 10-day PBMC culture with coronavirus spike peptide pools or control peptides (ViraFEST assay). The ViraFEST assay, used in the study, expanded antigen-specific T cells with peptide pools and then identified the expanded clonotypes through TCR sequencing. The positive SARS-CoV-2 PCR tests of the convalescent patients were dated from March to December 2020, before the Alpha, Beta and Delta variants emerged in the United States. Each well held 2 million or so PBMCs cultured in IMDM containing roughly 5.4% human AB serum and 10 IU/ml IL-2, with about 10 ug/ml peptide pools added. Half of the culture medium was replaced with fresh IL-2-containing medium on days 3 and 7. After roughly 11 days of culture, CD4+ T cells were isolated by negative selection with the EasySep CD4+ T cell isolation kit. Ficoll-Paque Plus gradient centrifugation was used to isolate PBMCs from whole blood, and the isolated PBMCs were then either used fresh or cryopreserved at -140C. Each culture condition was generally run in triplicate wells.

Sequenced here: CD4+ T cells from blood, cultured in vitro, sampled about 7 months after SARS-CoV-2 vaccination. This TCR was recovered from a human donor who had recovered from COVID-19. The V gene is TRBV7-2 and the J gene is TRBJ1-5, and TRBD1 aligns with 8 junction nucleotides. The CDR3 protein sequence reads: CASSPRQGAGQPQHF. The nucleotides are TGTGCCAGCAGCCCGAGGCAGGGGGCAGGTCAGCCCCAGCATTTT.